This T cell receptor beta chain was captured by sequencing in a study of T cells in Graves' hyperthyroidism and ophthalmopathy. This CDR3 contains 15 residues. The germline V gene has CDR1 SGHVS and CDR2 FNYEAQ. The V end was cut by 3 bases, the J end by 0 bases, with 11 bases between. Findings of the study overall: Before onset, ophthalmopathy was predicted by the model a median roughly 6.8 months earlier.

This clonotype has a count of ten or more. Its target is unknown. RNA transcripts provided the source from which TCR beta CDR3 regions were amplified. HTBI primers were the set used in a first-round RT-PCR of the TCR CDR3. Each CDR3 protein gets one entry after TCRdb re-called the multiplex PCR reads with MiXCR. The sample consists of just under 750,000 distinct CDR3 sequences, about a third of them appearing once. The TCR comes from a middle-aged woman with Graves' hyperthyroidism. Sequencing was carried out using blood. This sequence joins TRBV7-6 and TRBJ1-1; D is unclear. CDR3 DNA sequence: TGTGCCAGCAGCTTTCAAACAGCTATGAACACTGAAGCTTTCTTT. Its protein is CASSFQTAMNTEAFF.